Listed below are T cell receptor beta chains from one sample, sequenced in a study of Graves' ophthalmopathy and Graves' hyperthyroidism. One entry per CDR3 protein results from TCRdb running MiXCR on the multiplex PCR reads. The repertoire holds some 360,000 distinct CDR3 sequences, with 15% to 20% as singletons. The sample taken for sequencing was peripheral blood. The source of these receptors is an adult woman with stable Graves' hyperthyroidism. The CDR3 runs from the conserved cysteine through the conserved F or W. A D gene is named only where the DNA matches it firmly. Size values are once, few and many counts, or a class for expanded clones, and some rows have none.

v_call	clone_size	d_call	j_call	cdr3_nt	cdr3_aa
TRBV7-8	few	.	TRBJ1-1	TGTGCCAGCAGCTTAGCCAGCTACAAGAAAGCCATGAACACTGAAGCTTTCTTT	CASSLASYKKAMNTEAFF
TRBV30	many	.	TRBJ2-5	TGTGCCTGGAGTGTAGGGAAAACGAAAGAGACCCAGTACTTC	CAWSVGKTKETQYF
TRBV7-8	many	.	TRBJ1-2	TGTGCCAGCAGCCGGATGGACGGCGCAACTAACTATGGCTACACCTTC	CASSRMDGATNYGYTF
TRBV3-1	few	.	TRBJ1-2	TGTGCCAGCAGCCAAGGGGCTGATGGCTACACCTTC	CASSQGADGYTF
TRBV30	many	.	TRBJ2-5	TGTGCCTGGACGGCCAGGGCAGCACCCCGGGGGGAGACCCAGTACTTC	CAWTARAAPRGETQYF
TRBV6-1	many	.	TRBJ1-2	TGTGCCAGCAGTCGCGACAGGCCGGGCTACACCTTC	CASSRDRPGYTF
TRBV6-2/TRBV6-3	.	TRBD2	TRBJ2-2	TGTGCCAGCAGGTGGGGACTAGCGGAAGATGGGGTCAAGACCGGGGAGCTGTTTTTT	CASRWGLAEDGVKTGELFF
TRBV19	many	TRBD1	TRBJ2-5	TGTGCCAGTAGTATCCGGGACAGCCAAGAGACCCAGTACTTC	CASSIRDSQETQYF
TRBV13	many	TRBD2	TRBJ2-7	TGTGCCAGCAGCAGCGGGACTAGCGCGGCCTACGAGCAGTACTTC	CASSSGTSAAYEQYF
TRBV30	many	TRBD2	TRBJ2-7	TGTGCCTGGAGTGTACTCGGGGGGAATGCCTACGAGCAGTACTTC	CAWSVLGGNAYEQYF
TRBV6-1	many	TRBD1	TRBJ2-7	TGTGCCAGCTGGGAATCCGGGACAGGGCTCTACGAGCAGTACTTC	CASWESGTGLYEQYF
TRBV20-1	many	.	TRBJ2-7	TGCAGTGCTGCCGCCGGAGAGTCCGGGTACGAGCAGTACTTC	CSAAAGESGYEQYF
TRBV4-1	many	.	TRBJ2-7	TGCGCCAGCAGCCAGGCGTGGGGTCCTTTAAGCTCCTACGAGCAGTACTTC	CASSQAWGPLSSYEQYF
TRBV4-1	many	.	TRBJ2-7	TGCGCCAGCAGCCAAGCGGTGGCCTACGAGCAGTACTTC	CASSQAVAYEQYF
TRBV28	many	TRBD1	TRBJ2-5	TGTGCCAGCAGTCTGGCCGGGACAGGGGCCCACGAGACCCAGTACTTC	CASSLAGTGAHETQYF
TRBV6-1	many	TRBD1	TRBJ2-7	TGTGCCAGCACTACCGACAGGGGACCCCACCTCTACGAGCAGTACTTC	CASTTDRGPHLYEQYF
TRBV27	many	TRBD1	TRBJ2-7	TGTGCCAGCAGTTTCGACAGGGCGGCCTACGAGCAGTACTTC	CASSFDRAAYEQYF
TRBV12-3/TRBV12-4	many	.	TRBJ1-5	TGTGCCAGCAGCCCGAACTTAGGTCAGCCCCAGCATTTT	CASSPNLGQPQHF
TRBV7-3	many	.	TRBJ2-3	TGTGCCAGCAGCTTATTGGGGTCTCCCGGCTACACAGATACGCAGTATTTT	CASSLLGSPGYTDTQYF
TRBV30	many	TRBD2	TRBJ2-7	TGTGCCGCCGGGACTAGCGGTTTACGGCCCTACGAGCAGTACTTC	CAAGTSGLRPYEQYF
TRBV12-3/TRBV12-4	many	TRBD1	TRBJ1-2	TGTGCCAGCAGTCCCGGGACAGGGGGAGGCTATGGCTACACCTTC	CASSPGTGGGYGYTF
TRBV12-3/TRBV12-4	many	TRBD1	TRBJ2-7	TGTGCCAGCACCACAGGGGGGTCGTGGGGCAACGAGCAGTACTTC	CASTTGGSWGNEQYF
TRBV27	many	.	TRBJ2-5	TGTGCCAGCAGGCAAATAGCGGTCTTGGGAGAGACCCAGTACTTC	CASRQIAVLGETQYF
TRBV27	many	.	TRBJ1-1	TGTGCCAGCAGTTTCTTGGCAGAGTTGAACACTGAAGCTTTCTTT	CASSFLAELNTEAFF
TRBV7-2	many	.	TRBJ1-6	TGTGCCAGCAGCTTAGCTTCGGCGGGGAGTTCACCCCTCCACTTT	CASSLASAGSSPLHF
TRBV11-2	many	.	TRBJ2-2	TGTGCCAGCAGCTTAAGGGGGGCGAACACTGGGGAGCTGTTTTTT	CASSLRGANTGELFF
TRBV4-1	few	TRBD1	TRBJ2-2	TGCGCCAGCAGCCAAGACGCGGTGGCCGGGACAGGGGGAACCGGGGAGCTGTTTTTT	CASSQDAVAGTGGTGELFF
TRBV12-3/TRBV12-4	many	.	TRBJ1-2	TGTGCCAGCAGTCCACCGGCGGGAGTCTATGGCTACACCTTC	CASSPPAGVYGYTF
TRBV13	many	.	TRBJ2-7	TGTGCCACCAACTCCCCGACGAGGGGGGGAGCTTCGGGGAGATCTTACGAGCAGTACTTC	CATNSPTRGGASGRSYEQYF
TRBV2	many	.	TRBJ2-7	TGTGCCAGCGGTGGGCAGAGTCTCTACGAGCAGTACTTC	CASGGQSLYEQYF
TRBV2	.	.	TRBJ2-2	TGTGCCAGCGCGAGGGATAGGGTGTGGCTGTTTTTT	CASARDRVWLFF
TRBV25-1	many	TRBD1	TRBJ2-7	TGTGCCAGCAAACGGGACAGGGATTCCGAGCAGTACTTC	CASKRDRDSEQYF
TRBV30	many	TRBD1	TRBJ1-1	TGTGCCTGGAGACAGGGGGCAGGCACTGAAGCTTTCTTT	CAWRQGAGTEAFF
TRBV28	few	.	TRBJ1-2	TGTGCCAGCAGTTTAGTCAGCAGAAACTATGGCTACACCTTC	CASSLVSRNYGYTF
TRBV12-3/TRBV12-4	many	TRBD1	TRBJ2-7	TGTGCCAGCAGTCCAAGACAGGGTAACTTATTCTACGAGCAGTACTTC	CASSPRQGNLFYEQYF
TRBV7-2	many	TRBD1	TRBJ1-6	TGTGCCAGCAGCTTAGAACAGGGGGGGATTTCACCCCTCCACTTT	CASSLEQGGISPLHF
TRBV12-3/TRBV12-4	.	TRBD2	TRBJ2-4	TGTGCCAGCAGTCGTATCGGGACTAGCGGTCTTCTGGCCAAAAACATTCAGTACTTC	CASSRIGTSGLLAKNIQYF
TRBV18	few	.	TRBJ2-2	TGTGCCAGCTCACACACAGGAGGCGGGGAGCTGTTTTTT	CASSHTGGGELFF
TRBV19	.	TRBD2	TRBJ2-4	TGTGCCAGTAGTCCATTGTGGCTAGCGGGTGGCCCCTCCTTCAAAAACATTCAGTACTTC	CASSPLWLAGGPSFKNIQYF
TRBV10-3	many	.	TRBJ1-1	TGTGCCATCAGTGAGATTGTCAGCCTGGGGGTCATGAACACTGAAGCTTTCTTT	CAISEIVSLGVMNTEAFF
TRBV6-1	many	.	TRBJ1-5	TGTGCCAGCAGTGAGTCGGGGATTAGCAATCAGCCCCAGCATTTT	CASSESGISNQPQHF
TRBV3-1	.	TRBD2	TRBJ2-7	TGTGCCAGCAGCCAAGTCGGGACTAGGAACGAGCAGTACTTC	CASSQVGTRNEQYF
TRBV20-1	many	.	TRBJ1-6	TGCAGTGCTAGAGTTCCAGGGTCAGGTGAAGGATCCTATAATTCACCCCTCCACTTT	CSARVPGSGEGSYNSPLHF